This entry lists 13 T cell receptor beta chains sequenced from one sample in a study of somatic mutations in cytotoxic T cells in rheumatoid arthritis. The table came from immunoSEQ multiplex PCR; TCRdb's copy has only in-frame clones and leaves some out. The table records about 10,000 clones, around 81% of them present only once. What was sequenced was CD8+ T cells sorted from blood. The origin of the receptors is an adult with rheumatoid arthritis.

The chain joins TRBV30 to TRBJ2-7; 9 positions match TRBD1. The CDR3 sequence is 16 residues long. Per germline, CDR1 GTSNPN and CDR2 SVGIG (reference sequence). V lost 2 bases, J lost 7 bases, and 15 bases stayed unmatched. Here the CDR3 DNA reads TGTGCCTGGAGTTCCCCTGAGGGGACAGGGATACGGGAGCAGTACTTC. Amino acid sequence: CAWSSPEGTGIREQYF. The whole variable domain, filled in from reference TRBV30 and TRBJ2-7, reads SQTIHQWPATLVQPVGSPLSLECTVEGTSNPNLYWYRQAAGRGLQLLFYSVGIGQISSEVPQNLSASRPQDRQFILSSKKLLLSDSGFYLCAWSSPEGTGIREQYFGPGTRLTVT.

CDR3 sequence reads: CASSLGQIEQYF. As DNA, the CDR3 is TGTGCCAGCAGCTTAGGACAAATCGAGCAGTACTTC. The V call is TRBV7-9, the J call TRBJ2-7; D is ambiguous. The CDR3 length is 12 residues. The germline gives CDR1 SEHNR, CDR2 FQNEAQ (reference sequence). Trimming removed 1 base from V and 6 bases from J, with 7 bases in between.

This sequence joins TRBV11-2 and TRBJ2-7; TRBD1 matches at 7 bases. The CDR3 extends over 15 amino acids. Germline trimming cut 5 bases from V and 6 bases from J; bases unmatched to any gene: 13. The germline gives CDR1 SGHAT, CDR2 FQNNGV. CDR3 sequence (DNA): TGTGCCAGCAGCCGAATGCAGGGGGTGGGGGTCGAGCAGTACTTC. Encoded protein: CASSRMQGVGVEQYF.

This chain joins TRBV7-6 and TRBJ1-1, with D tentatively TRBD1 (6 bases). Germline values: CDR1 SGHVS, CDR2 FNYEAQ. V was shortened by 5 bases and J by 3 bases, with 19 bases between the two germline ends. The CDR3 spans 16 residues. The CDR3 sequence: CASSLGGPGQYTEAFF. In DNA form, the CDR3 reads TGTGCCAGCAGCCTTGGGGGGCCTGGACAGTACACTGAAGCTTTCTTT.

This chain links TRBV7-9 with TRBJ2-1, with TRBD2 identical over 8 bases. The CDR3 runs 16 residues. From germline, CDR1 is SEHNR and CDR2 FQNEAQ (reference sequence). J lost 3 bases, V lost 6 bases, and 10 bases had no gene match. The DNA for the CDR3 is TGTGCCAGCAGTCGGGCTGCGGGGGGCCTCTACAATGAGCAGTTCTTC. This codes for CASSRAAGGLYNEQFF.

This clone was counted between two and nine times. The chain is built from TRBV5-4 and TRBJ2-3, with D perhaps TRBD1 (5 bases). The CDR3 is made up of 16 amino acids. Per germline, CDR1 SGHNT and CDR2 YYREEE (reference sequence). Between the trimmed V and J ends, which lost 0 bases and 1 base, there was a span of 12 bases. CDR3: CASSLAGAGRTDTQYF. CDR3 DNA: TGTGCCAGCAGCTTGGCGGGTGCAGGGCGCACAGATACGCAGTATTTT.

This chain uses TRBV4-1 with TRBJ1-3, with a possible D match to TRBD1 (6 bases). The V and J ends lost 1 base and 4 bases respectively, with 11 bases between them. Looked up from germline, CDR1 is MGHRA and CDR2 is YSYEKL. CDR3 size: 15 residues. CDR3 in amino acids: CASSQGRGLGNTIYF. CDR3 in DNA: TGCGCCAGCAGCCAAGGCCGGGGGCTAGGAAACACCATATATTTT.

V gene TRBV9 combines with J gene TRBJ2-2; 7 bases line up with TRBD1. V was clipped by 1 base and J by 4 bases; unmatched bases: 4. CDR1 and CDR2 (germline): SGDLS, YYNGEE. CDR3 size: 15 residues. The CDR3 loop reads CASSVMAGGTGELFF. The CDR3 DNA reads TGTGCCAGCAGCGTAATGGCAGGGGGCACCGGGGAGCTGTTTTTT.

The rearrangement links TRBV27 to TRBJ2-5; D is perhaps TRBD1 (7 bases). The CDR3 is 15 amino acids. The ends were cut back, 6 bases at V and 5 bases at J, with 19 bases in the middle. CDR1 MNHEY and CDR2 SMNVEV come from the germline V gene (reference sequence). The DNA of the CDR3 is TGTGCCAGCAGGGCCGGAACAGGGGAGGCCGAGACCCAGTACTTC. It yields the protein CASRAGTGEAETQYF.

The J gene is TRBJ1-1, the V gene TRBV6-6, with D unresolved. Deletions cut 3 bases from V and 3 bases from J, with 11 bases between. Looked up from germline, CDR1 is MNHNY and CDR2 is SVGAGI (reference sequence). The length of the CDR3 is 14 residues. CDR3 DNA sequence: TGTGCCAGCAGTTATGGGGTAAGGCACACTGAAGCTTTCTTT. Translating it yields CASSYGVRHTEAFF.

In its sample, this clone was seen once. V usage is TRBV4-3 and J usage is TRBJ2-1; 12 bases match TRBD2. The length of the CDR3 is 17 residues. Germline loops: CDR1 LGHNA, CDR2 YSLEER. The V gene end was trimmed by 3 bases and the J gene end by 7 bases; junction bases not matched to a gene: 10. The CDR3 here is CASSQDRLAGVSNEQFF. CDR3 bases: TGCGCCAGCAGCCAGGACAGACTAGCGGGGGTTTCAAATGAGCAGTTCTTC.

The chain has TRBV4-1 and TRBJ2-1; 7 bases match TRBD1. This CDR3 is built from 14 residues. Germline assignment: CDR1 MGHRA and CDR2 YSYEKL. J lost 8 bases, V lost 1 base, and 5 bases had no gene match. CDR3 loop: CASSQGGQGDEQFF. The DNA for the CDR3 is TGCGCCAGCAGCCAAGGCGGGCAGGGGGATGAGCAGTTCTTC.

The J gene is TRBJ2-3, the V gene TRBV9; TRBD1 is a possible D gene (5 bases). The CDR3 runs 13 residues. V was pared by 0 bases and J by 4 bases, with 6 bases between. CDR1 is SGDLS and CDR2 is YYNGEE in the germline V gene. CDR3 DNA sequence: TGTGCCAGCAGCGTAGTAGGGGCAGATACGCAGTATTTT. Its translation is CASSVVGADTQYF.